The T cell receptor (beta chain) described here comes from a study of blood T cell repertoires in COVID-19. Study summary: The study drew acute and convalescent COVID-19 samples from the United States, Italy and Spain. Sample material is recorded as cDNA or gDNA derived from T cells, B-cell-depleted T cells, or PBMCs.

Authors' methods: By means of reference gene primer amplification, nucleated cell counts were estimated. The protocol was immunoSEQ multiplex PCR, while the TCRdb copy is restricted to in-frame clones and leaves out a portion. That table furnishes V, J and clone size, whereas the DNA furnished D and trimming. The table lists hundreds of thousands of clones, 85% to 90% of them singletons, with approximately 1.4% in the top ten. The sample comprised peripheral blood. This clonotype was obtained from a man at least 80 years old with acute or convalescent COVID-19.

The CDR3 DNA sequence: TGTGCCAGCAGCTTGGGAGGGGGTTATTCACCCCTCCACTTT. The encoded protein is CASSLGGGYSPLHF. The chain joins TRBV5-4 to TRBJ1-6; D is possibly TRBD1 (6 bases). The CDR3 contains 14 residues. Germline CDR1 SGHNT, CDR2 YYREEE (reference sequence). The V gene lost 0 bases and the J gene lost 8 bases, with 9 bases spanning the gap.